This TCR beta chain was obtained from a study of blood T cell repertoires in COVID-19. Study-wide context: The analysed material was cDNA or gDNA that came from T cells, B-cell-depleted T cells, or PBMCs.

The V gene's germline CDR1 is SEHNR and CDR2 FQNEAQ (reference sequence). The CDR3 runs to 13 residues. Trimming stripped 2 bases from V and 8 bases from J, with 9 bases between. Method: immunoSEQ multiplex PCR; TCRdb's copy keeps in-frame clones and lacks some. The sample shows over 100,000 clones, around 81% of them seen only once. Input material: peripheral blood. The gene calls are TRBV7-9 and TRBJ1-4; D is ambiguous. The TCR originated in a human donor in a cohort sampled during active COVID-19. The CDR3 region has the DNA TGTGCCAGCAGCTTAACGACCGGGGAAAAACTGTTTTTT. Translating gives CASSLTTGEKLFF. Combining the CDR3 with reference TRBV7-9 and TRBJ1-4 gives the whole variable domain DTGVSQNPRHKITKRGQNVTFRCDPISEHNRLYWYRQTLGQGPEFLTYFQNEAQLEKSRLLSDRFSAERPKGSFSTLEIQRTEQGDSAMYLCASSLTTGEKLFFGSGTQLSVL.